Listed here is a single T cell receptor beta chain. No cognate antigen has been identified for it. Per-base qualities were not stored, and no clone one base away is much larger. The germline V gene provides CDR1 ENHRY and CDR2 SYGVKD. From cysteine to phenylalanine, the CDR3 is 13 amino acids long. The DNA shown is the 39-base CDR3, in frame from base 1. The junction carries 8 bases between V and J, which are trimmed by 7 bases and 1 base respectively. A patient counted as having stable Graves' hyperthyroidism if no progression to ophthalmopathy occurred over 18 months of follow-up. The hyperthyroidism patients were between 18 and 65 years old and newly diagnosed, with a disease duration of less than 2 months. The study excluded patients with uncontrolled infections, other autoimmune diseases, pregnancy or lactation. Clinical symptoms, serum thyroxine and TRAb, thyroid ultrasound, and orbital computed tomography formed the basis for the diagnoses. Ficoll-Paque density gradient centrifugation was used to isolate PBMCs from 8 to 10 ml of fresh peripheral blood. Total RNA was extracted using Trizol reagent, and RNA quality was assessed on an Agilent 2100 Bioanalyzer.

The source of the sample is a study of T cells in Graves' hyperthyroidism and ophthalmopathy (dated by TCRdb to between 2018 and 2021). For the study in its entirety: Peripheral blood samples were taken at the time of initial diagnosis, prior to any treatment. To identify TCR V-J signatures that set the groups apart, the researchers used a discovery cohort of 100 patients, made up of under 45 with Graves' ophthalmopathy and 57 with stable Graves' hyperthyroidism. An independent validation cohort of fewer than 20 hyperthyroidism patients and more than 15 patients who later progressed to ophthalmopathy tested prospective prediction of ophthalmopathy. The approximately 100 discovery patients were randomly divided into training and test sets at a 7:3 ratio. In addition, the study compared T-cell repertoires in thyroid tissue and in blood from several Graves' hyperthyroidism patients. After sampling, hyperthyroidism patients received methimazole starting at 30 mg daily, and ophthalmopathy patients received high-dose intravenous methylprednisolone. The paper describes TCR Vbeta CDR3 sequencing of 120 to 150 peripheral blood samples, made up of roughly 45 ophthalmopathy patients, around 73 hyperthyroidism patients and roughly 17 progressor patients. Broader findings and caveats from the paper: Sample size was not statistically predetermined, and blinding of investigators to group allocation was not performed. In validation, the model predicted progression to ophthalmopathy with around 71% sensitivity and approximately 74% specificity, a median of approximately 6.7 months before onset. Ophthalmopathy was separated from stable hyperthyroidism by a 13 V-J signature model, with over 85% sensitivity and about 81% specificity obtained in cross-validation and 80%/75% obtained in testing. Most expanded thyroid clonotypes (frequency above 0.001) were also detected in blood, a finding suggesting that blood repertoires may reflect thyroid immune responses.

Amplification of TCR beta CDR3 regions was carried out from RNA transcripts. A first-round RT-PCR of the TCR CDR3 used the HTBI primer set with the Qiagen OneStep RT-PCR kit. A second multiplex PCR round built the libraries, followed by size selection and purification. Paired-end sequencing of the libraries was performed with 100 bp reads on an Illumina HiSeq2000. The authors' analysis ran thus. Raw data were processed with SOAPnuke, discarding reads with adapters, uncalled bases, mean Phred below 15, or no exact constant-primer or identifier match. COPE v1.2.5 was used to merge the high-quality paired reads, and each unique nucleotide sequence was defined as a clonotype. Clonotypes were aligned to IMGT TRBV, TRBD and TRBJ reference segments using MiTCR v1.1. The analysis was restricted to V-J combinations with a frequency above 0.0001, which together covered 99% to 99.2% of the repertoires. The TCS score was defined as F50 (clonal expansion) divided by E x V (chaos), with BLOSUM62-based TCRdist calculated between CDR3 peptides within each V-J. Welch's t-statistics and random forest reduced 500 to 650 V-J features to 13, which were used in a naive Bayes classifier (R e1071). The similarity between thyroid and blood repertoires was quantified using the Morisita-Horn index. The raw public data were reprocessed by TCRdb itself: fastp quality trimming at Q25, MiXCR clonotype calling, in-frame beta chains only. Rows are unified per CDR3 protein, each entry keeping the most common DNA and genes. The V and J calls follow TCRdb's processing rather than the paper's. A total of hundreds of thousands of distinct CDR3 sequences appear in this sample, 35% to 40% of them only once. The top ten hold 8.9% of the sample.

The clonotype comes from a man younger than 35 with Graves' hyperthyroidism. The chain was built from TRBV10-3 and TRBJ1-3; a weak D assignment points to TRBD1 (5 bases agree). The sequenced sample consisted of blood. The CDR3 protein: CAIKKGSGNTIYF. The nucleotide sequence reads TGTGCCATCAAGAAGGGGTCTGGAAACACCATATATTTT.